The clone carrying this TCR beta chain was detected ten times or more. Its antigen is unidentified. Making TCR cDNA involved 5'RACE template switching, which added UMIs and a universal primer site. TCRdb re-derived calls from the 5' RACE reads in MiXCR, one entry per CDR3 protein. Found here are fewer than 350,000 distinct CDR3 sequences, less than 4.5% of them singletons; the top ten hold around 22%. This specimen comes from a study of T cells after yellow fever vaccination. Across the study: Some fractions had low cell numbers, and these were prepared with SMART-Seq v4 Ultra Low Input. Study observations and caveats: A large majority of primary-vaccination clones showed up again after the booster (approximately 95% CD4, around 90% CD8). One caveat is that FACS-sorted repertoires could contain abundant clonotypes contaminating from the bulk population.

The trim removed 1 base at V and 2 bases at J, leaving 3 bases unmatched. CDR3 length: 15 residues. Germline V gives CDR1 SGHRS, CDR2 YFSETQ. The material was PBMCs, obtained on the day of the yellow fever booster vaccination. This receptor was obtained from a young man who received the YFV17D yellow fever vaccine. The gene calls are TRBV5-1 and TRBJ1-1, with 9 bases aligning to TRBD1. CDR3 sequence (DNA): TGCGCCAGCAGCTTGTTGACAGGGGGTAACACTGAAGCTTTCTTT. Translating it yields CASSLLTGGNTEAFF. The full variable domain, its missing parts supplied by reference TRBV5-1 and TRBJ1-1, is KAGVTQTPRYLIKTRGQQVTLSCSPISGHRSVSWYQQTPGQGLQFLFEYFSETQRNKGNFPGRFSGRQFSNSRSEMNVSTLELGDSALYLCASSLLTGGNTEAFFGQGTRLTVV.